This TCR beta chain appears in the sequencing data of a study of post-analysis software for immune sequencing data. Study-level findings and limits: Controls showed lower frequencies than patients for five TRBV segments, and TRBV5-6, TRBV5-1 and TRBV20-1 were among these.

About this clonotype: What it recognizes is unknown.

Trimming took off 2 bases at V and 0 bases at J, with 7 bases between the two ends. There are 15 residues in the CDR3. Germline V gene data show CDR1 as SGHTA and CDR2 as FQGNSA. Tagging with unique molecular identifiers was a feature of the TCR beta cDNA libraries. TCRdb recomputed calls from the PCR reads with MiXCR, one row per CDR3 protein. The sample contains about 400,000 distinct CDR3 sequences, about a third of which appear only once. This receptor was identified in a girl aged 5 to 17 with multiple sclerosis. The gene calls are TRBV7-2 and TRBJ2-2; D gene unclear. The sequencing sample was made of blood. The DNA for the CDR3 is TGTGCCAGCAGCTTATCCCCCGCGAACACCGGGGAGCTGTTTTTT. Protein product: CASSLSPANTGELFF. Drawing the rest from reference TRBV7-2 and TRBJ2-2, the complete variable domain is GAGVSQSPSNKVTEKGKDVELRCDPISGHTALYWYRQSLGQGLEFLIYFQGNSAPDKSGLPSDRFSAERTGGSVSTLTIQRTQQEDSAVYLCASSLSPANTGELFFGEGSRLTVL.